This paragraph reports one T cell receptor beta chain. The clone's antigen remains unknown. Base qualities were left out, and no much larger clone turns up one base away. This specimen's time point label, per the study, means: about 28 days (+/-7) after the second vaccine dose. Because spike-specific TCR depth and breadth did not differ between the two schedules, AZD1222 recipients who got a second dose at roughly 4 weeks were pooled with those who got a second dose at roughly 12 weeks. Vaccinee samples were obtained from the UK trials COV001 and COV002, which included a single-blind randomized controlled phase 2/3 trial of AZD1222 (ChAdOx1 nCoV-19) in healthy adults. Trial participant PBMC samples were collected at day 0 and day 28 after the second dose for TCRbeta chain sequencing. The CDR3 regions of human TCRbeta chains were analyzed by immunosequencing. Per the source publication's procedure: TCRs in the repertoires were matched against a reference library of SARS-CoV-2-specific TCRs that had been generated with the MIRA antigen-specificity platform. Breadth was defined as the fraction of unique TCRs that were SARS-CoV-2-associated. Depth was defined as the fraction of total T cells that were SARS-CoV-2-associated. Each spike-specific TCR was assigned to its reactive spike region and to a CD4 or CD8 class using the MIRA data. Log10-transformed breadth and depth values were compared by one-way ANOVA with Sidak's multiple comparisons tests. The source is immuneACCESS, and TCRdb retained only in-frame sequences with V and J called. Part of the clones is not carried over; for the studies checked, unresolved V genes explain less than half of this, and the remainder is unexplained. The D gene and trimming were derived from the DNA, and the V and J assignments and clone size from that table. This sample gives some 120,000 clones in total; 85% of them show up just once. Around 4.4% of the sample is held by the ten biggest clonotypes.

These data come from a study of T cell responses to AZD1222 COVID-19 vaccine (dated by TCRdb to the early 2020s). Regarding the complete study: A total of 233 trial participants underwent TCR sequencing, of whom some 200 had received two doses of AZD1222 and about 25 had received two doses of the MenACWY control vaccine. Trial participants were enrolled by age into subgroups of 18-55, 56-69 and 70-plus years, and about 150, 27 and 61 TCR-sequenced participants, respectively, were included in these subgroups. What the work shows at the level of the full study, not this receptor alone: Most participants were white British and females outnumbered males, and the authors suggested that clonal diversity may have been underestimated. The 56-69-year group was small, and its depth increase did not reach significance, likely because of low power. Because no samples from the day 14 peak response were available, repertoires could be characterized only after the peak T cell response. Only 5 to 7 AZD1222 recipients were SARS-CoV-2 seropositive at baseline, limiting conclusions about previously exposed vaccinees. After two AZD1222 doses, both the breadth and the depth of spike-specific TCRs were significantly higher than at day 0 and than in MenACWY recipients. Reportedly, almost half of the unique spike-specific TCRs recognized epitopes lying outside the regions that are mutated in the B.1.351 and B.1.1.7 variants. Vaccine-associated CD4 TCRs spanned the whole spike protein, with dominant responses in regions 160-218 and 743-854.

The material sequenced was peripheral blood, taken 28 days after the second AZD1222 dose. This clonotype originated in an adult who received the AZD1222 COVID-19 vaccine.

The CDR3 region reads CASSPWTGGAEETQYF. The DNA is TGTGCCAGCTCACCCTGGACGGGTGGGGCAGAAGAGACCCAGTACTTC. The chain was built from TRBV18 and TRBJ2-5, and the D gene may be TRBD1, 5 bases matching. CDR3 length: 16 amino acids, cysteine to phenylalanine. CDR3 DNA only is kept here, 48 bases in frame from base 1. V and J lose 3 bases and 3 bases, and a span of 17 bases separates them. In the germline V gene, CDR1 corresponds to KGHSH and CDR2 to LQKENI.